A selection of T cell receptor beta chains follows, all from one sample in a study of T cell responses to AZD1222 COVID-19 vaccine. Sequencing was performed with immunoSEQ multiplex PCR; in TCRdb, only in-frame clones are kept and a portion is missing. The sample holds about 190,000 clones, approximately 90% seen once. The input for sequencing was peripheral blood, taken on day 0 of AZD1222 vaccination. The receptors here all came from an adult in good health. Each CDR3 is given with its conserved first and last residue. Fields, in order: CDR3 length, J gene, V gene, D gene, clone size, CDR3 protein, CDR3 DNA. The D gene is left open where the match is weak. Not every row has a clone size; where given, it reads once, few, many or a size class.

19 TRBJ1-5 TRBV6-2/TRBV6-3 NA NA CASSYKGWGAANSNQPQHF TGTGCCAGCAGTTACAAGGGCTGGGGGGCCGCTAATAGCAATCAGCCCCAGCATTTT
14 TRBJ2-1 TRBV18 NA once CASSPPLTAHEQFF TGTGCCAGCTCACCCCCACTTACGGCCCATGAGCAGTTCTTC
15 TRBJ1-1 TRBV2 NA NA CASTDRSKGNTEAFF TGTGCCAGCACCGACAGGTCCAAGGGGAACACTGAAGCTTTCTTT
13 TRBJ1-1 TRBV3-1/TRBV3-2 NA many CASSQDYAEPAFF TGTGCCAGCAGCCAAGATTATGCGGAGCCGGCTTTCTTT
15 TRBJ2-2 TRBV6-4 TRBD1 NA CASTPGTDNTGELFF TGTGCCAGCACCCCCGGGACAGATAACACCGGGGAGCTGTTTTTT
15 TRBJ2-5 TRBV14 NA NA CASSRGIRQQETQYF TGTGCCAGCAGCCGAGGGATCCGCCAGCAAGAGACCCAGTACTTC
15 TRBJ2-7 TRBV6-5 TRBD1 NA CASMDLTGVGAAQYF TGTGCCAGCATGGACCTTACAGGGGTAGGAGCAGCGCAGTACTTC
16 TRBJ1-4 TRBV28 NA NA CASSLLLGESLGKLFF TGTGCCAGCAGCTTGCTATTGGGGGAGAGTTTGGGAAAACTGTTTTTT
14 TRBJ1-2 TRBV5-1 TRBD1 few CASSWDRGQVGYTF TGCGCCAGCAGCTGGGACAGGGGGCAAGTTGGCTACACCTTC
13 TRBJ1-2 TRBV12-3/TRBV12-4 TRBD1 NA CASSQKTGDGYTF TGTGCCAGCAGTCAAAAGACAGGGGATGGCTACACCTTC
15 TRBJ1-1 TRBV19 TRBD1 NA CASSVLDREVTEAFF TGTGCCAGTAGTGTCCTAGACAGGGAGGTGACTGAAGCTTTCTTT
13 TRBJ1-2 TRBV19 TRBD1 NA CASGQGSNYGYTF TGTGCCAGCGGACAGGGTTCCAACTATGGCTACACCTTC
16 TRBJ1-2 TRBV9 TRBD1 NA CASSEAGDREIYGYTF TGTGCCAGCAGCGAAGCGGGGGACAGGGAGATCTATGGCTACACCTTC
15 TRBJ1-5 TRBV21-1 NA once CASSNPGQPHQPQHF TGTGCCAGCAGCAATCCGGGACAGCCCCATCAGCCCCAGCATTTT
17 TRBJ1-2 TRBV5-4 NA NA CASSFGLGGNANYGYTF TGTGCCAGCAGCTTTGGCCTGGGTGGAAATGCGAACTATGGCTACACCTTC
15 TRBJ2-7 TRBV19 TRBD1 few CASSLGQGEIYEQYF TGTGCCAGTAGTCTGGGACAGGGGGAAATCTACGAGCAGTACTTC
15 TRBJ2-5 TRBV11-2 NA NA CASSPQHGPSRTQYF TGTGCCAGCAGCCCCCAGCACGGACCATCGAGGACCCAGTACTTC
15 TRBJ1-5 TRBV2 TRBD1 NA CASRSGTEGGQPQHF TGTGCCAGCAGGTCGGGGACAGAAGGGGGACAGCCCCAGCATTTT
16 TRBJ2-1 TRBV3-1/TRBV3-2 NA NA CASRGAGAESYNEQFF TGTGCCAGCAGGGGAGCAGGGGCTGAGTCCTACAATGAGCAGTTCTTC
14 TRBJ2-4 TRBV9 NA once CASSGVGAKNIQYF TGTGCCAGCAGCGGGGTGGGGGCCAAAAACATTCAGTACTTC
14 TRBJ2-1 TRBV6-5 TRBD1 NA CASRRDRGLDEQFF TGTGCCAGCAGACGGGACAGGGGTTTAGATGAGCAGTTCTTC
15 TRBJ1-6 TRBV9 TRBD1 once CASSVGGTGDSPLHF TGTGCCAGCAGCGTAGGTGGGACAGGGGATTCACCCCTCCACTTT
15 TRBJ2-1 TRBV6-5 TRBD2 NA CASSLGLADYNEQFF TGTGCCAGCAGCCTCGGACTAGCGGACTACAATGAGCAGTTCTTC
14 TRBJ2-7 TRBV7-9 NA NA CASSEHGTSINLYF TGTGCCAGCAGCGAACACGGGACCTCTATTAACCTATACTTC
15 TRBJ1-5 TRBV6-5 TRBD1 NA CASRPKGTGSQPQHF TGTGCCAGCAGGCCCAAGGGGACAGGGAGCCAGCCCCAGCATTTT
13 TRBJ2-5 TRBV6-1 NA NA CASSEPGEETQYF TGTGCCAGCAGTGAACCCGGGGAAGAGACCCAGTACTTC
15 TRBJ1-1 TRBV2 TRBD1 NA CASSGTGGSNTEAFF TGTGCCAGCAGTGGTACAGGGGGGTCGAACACTGAAGCTTTCTTT
14 TRBJ2-2 TRBV19 NA NA CASSIGRDTGELFF TGTGCCAGTAGTATCGGAAGGGACACCGGGGAGCTGTTTTTT
15 TRBJ1-5 TRBV4-2 NA NA CASSQDDGINQPQHF TGTGCCAGCAGCCAAGATGACGGAATCAATCAGCCCCAGCATTTT
13 TRBJ1-5 TRBV6-6 NA NA CASSWDSNQPQHF TGTGCCAGCAGTTGGGACAGCAATCAGCCCCAGCATTTT
12 TRBJ2-7 TRBV6-2/TRBV6-3 NA NA CASSYPHYEQYF TGTGCCAGCAGTTACCCCCATTACGAGCAGTACTTC
13 TRBJ1-1 TRBV9 NA NA CASSVGGRTEAFF TGTGCCAGCAGCGTAGGTGGGAGAACTGAAGCTTTCTTT
17 TRBJ2-5 TRBV4-1 TRBD2 NA CASSQGLAGGRVETQYF TGCGCCAGCAGCCAAGGACTAGCGGGAGGGAGGGTAGAGACCCAGTACTTC
17 TRBJ2-5 TRBV27 TRBD2 NA CASSAPLGREGGETQYF TGTGCCAGCAGTGCGCCGCTTGGGAGGGAGGGAGGAGAGACCCAGTACTTC
16 TRBJ1-1 TRBV19 NA NA CASSIGPGALNTEAFF TGTGCCAGTAGTATCGGTCCGGGAGCATTGAACACTGAAGCTTTCTTT
11 TRBJ2-3 TRBV10-2 NA NA CASSHPDTQYF TGCGCCAGCAGTCACCCAGATACGCAGTATTTT
15 TRBJ2-5 TRBV19 NA NA CASSIARGESETQYF TGTGCCAGTAGTATTGCTAGGGGGGAGTCGGAGACCCAGTACTTC
16 TRBJ1-2 TRBV5-1 TRBD1 NA CASSFSGDRGTGGYTF TGCGCCAGCAGCTTCTCTGGGGACAGGGGGACGGGTGGCTACACCTTC
15 TRBJ1-2 TRBV24-1 NA NA CATSDLRGANYGYTF TGTGCCACCAGTGATTTGCGGGGGGCAAACTATGGCTACACCTTC
14 TRBJ1-5 TRBV2 NA once CASSGWGMDQPQHF TGTGCCAGCAGTGGCTGGGGGATGGATCAGCCCCAGCATTTT
15 TRBJ1-2 TRBV24-1 NA NA CATKAGVKANYGYTF TGTGCCACCAAGGCCGGGGTTAAAGCTAACTATGGCTACACCTTC
11 TRBJ2-5 TRBV2 NA NA CASSEQETQYF TGTGCCAGCAGTGAACAGGAGACCCAGTACTTC
14 TRBJ1-2 TRBV27 NA NA CASSWGPGADGYTF TGTGCCAGCAGTTGGGGACCGGGGGCGGATGGCTACACCTTC
14 TRBJ2-7 TRBV6-2/TRBV6-3 NA NA CASSYRAGSYEQYF TGTGCCAGCAGTTACAGGGCAGGGTCCTACGAGCAGTACTTC
15 TRBJ2-1 TRBV7-6 NA NA CASSLAESEYNEQFF TGTGCCAGCAGCTTAGCCGAATCCGAATACAATGAGCAGTTCTTC
10 TRBJ2-1 TRBV20-1 NA NA CSAALNEQFF TGCAGTGCTGCTTTGAATGAGCAGTTCTTC
14 TRBJ1-1 TRBV19 TRBD1 NA CASSNAQGAGEAFF TGTGCCAGTAGTAACGCACAGGGGGCCGGTGAAGCTTTCTTT
17 TRBJ2-2 TRBV14 TRBD2 NA CASSWELAGVNTGELFF TGTGCCAGCAGCTGGGAACTAGCGGGTGTAAACACCGGGGAGCTGTTTTTT
16 TRBJ1-2 TRBV6-5 TRBD1 NA CASSYHIGTGGGGYTF TGTGCCAGCAGTTACCATATTGGGACAGGGGGTGGCGGCTACACCTTC
15 TRBJ2-3 TRBV4-3 NA NA CASSQELEGTDTQYF TGCGCCAGCAGCCAAGAACTCGAGGGAACAGATACGCAGTATTTT
19 TRBJ1-2 TRBV19 NA NA CASSIETLSRHTRDYGYTF TGTGCCAGTAGTATCGAAACCTTAAGCAGACATACGAGGGACTATGGCTACACCTTC
14 TRBJ1-1 TRBV18 NA few CASSPTQGNTEAFF TGTGCCAGCTCACCGACCCAGGGGAACACTGAAGCTTTCTTT
15 TRBJ2-7 TRBV2 TRBD2 NA CASSDYRGRAYEQYF TGTGCCAGCAGTGACTACCGGGGGAGGGCCTACGAGCAGTACTTC
14 TRBJ1-1 TRBV18 TRBD1 NA CASSTDRSNTEAFF TGTGCCAGCTCAACGGACAGGTCGAACACTGAAGCTTTCTTT
17 TRBJ2-1 TRBV9 TRBD1 NA CASSPQLQGAAYNEQFF TGTGCCAGCAGCCCCCAACTACAGGGGGCCGCCTACAATGAGCAGTTCTTC
13 TRBJ2-2 TRBV6-5 NA NA CASSWFRAGELFF TGTGCCAGCAGTTGGTTCAGGGCCGGGGAGCTGTTTTTT
13 TRBJ2-7 TRBV6-7 NA NA CASIMSRNYEQYF TGTGCCAGCATCATGAGCAGAAACTACGAGCAGTACTTC
15 TRBJ2-7 TRBV6-5 TRBD1 NA CASSYGTGALYEQYF TGTGCCAGCAGTTACGGGACAGGGGCCCTCTACGAGCAGTACTTC
15 TRBJ2-7 TRBV2 TRBD1 NA CASKQTGGEGYEQYF TGTGCCAGCAAACAGACAGGGGGCGAAGGTTACGAGCAGTACTTC